The 15 T cell receptor beta chains below were found in one sample sequenced in a study of regulatory T cells in long-lasting Graves disease. Time point in this sample: persistent/refractory GD, antithyroid drugs over 5 years with positive TRAb. Generation of the TCR library employed RNA extracted from PBMCs. CDR3 regions were amplified by Arm-PCR using iRepertoire HTBI primers to build TCR beta libraries. TCRdb reanalysed the multiplex PCR reads using MiXCR and keeps one entry per CDR3 protein. The table records about 290,000 distinct CDR3 sequences, around 20% of them present only once. Source: peripheral blood mononuclear cells (PBMCs), taken when the disease was refractory, from a patient treated with antithyroid drugs. Source of these receptors: a female donor with Graves disease.

Concerning this clonotype itself: This may stem from a read error, because a much larger clone lies one nucleotide away. The V call is TRBV6-1, the J call TRBJ2-5; 10 positions agree with TRBD1. There are 17 residues in the CDR3. The germline CDR1 and CDR2 sequences are MNHNS and SASEGT. V was clipped by 1 base and J by 5 bases; unmatched bases: 10. This CDR3 reads CASSEDMGDRGGETQYF. The CDR3 nucleotides read TGTGCCAGCAGTGAAGATATGGGGGACAGGGGAGGTGAGACCCAGTACTTC.

Ten or more counts support this clonotype. The chain links TRBV6-2 or TRBV6-3 to TRBJ1-1; TRBD1 aligns across 7 bases. CDR1 is MNHEY and CDR2 is SVGEGT in the germline V gene. CDR3 length: 19 residues. V lost 0 bases and J lost 0; bases outside the gene matches: 13. For the CDR3, the DNA is TGTGCCAGCAGTTACTCGCTTGTACACAGGGGACCCATGAACACTGAAGCTTTCTTT. Translated: CASSYSLVHRGPMNTEAFF.

The sample holds many counts of this clonotype. This chain links TRBV12-5 with TRBJ2-2, with D perhaps TRBD1 (5 bases). There are 13 residues in the CDR3. Germline V gene sequence: CDR1 LGHNT, CDR2 FRNRAP. V lost 6 bases, J lost 3 bases, and 8 bases lay in between. The CDR3 nucleotides are TGTGCTAGTGGCCAGGGTTACACCGGGGAGCTGTTTTTT. Its translation: CASGQGYTGELFF.

The chain combines TRBV12-3 or TRBV12-4 with TRBJ1-3; TRBD1 agrees at 9 bases. CDR3 length equals 19 residues. After removal of 7 bases from V and 2 bases from J, the junction contained 18 bases not matched to a gene. CDR3 residues: CASNNPGTGRSHPGNTIYF. The CDR3 nucleotides are TGTGCCAGCAACAATCCCGGGACAGGGCGGTCCCACCCTGGAAACACCATATATTTT.

This rearrangement joins TRBV20-1 to TRBJ2-7; D unresolved. CDR1 and CDR2 (germline): DFQATT, SNEGSKA (reference sequence). Trimming cost V 0 bases and J 4 bases, with 4 bases left between them. CDR3 length equals 11 residues. CDR3 coding DNA: TGCAGTGCTAGAGACAAGTACGAGCAGTACTTC. Translating gives CSARDKYEQYF.

This clonotype has more than one count but fewer than ten. The rearrangement joins TRBV20-1 to TRBJ2-7, with a tentative D call TRBD2 (7 bases). CDR1 and CDR2 (germline): DFQATT, SNEGSKA (reference sequence). This CDR3 has 13 amino acids. Trimming removed 3 bases at V and 3 bases at J, with 12 bases between. The CDR3 DNA reads as TGCAGTGCTAGGAAGGGAGGGGGCTACGAGCAGTACTTC. As protein: CSARKGGGYEQYF.

As for this clonotype: Given a much more abundant clone one base away, this may be a read error. The J gene is TRBJ1-1, the V gene TRBV28; 7 nucleotides match TRBD1. V lost 10 bases to trimming and J lost 1 base; unmatched junction nucleotides: 9. CDR1 is MDHEN and CDR2 is SYDVKM in the germline V gene. The CDR3 totals 14 residues. CDR3 residues: CATAGRTGNTEAFF. CDR3 DNA: TGTGCCACCGCTGGAAGGACAGGGAACACTGAAGCTTTCTTT.

The chain links TRBV18 to TRBJ2-4; perhaps TRBD2 as D (5 bases). Trimming took 3 bases from V and 8 from J, leaving 14 bases between them. Per the germline V gene, CDR1 is KGHSH and CDR2 is LQKENI. The CDR3 runs to 14 residues. The CDR3 bases are TGTGCCAGCTCACCCCTCGGGGATGAAGACATTCAGTACTTC. It translates to CASSPLGDEDIQYF.

This clonotype was found many times. The rearrangement links TRBV20-1 to TRBJ2-7, with D possibly matching TRBD1 (5 bases). The germline V gene has CDR1 DFQATT and CDR2 SNEGSKA (reference sequence). The CDR3 is 14 residues long. V was cut by 0 bases and J by 3 bases, with 12 bases left in between. The CDR3 protein is CSAREAGRDYEQYF. The CDR3 DNA reads as TGCAGTGCTAGAGAAGCAGGGCGAGACTACGAGCAGTACTTC.

This clonotype was recorded many times. This chain connects TRBV2 to TRBJ2-7; TRBD2 matches 10 bases. Germline values: CDR1 SNHLY, CDR2 FYNNEI. Unmatched junction bases numbered 8, after V lost 7 bases and J lost 5 bases. CDR3 length equals 14 residues. CDR3 residues: CASTRGLAPHEQYF. In DNA, the CDR3 is TGTGCCAGCACGCGGGGACTAGCGCCTCACGAGCAGTACTTC.

The chain uses TRBV6-2 or TRBV6-3 and TRBJ1-2; tentatively, D is TRBD1 (5 bases). CDR1 is MNHEY and CDR2 is SVGEGT in the germline V gene. The CDR3 sequence is 15 residues long. V was shortened by 2 bases and J by 4 bases, with 14 bases between the two germline ends. CDR3 sequence reads: CASSYPLDSRYGYTF. The CDR3 DNA follows: TGTGCCAGCAGTTACCCCCTCGACAGCCGCTATGGCTACACCTTC.

The rearrangement uses TRBV20-1 and TRBJ2-3, with 10 positions matching TRBD2. Trimming at V came to 5 bases and at J to 6 bases, leaving 8 bases not matched to a gene. The germline CDR1 and CDR2 sequences are DFQATT and SNEGSKA (reference sequence). CDR3 length: 14 amino acids. CDR3 coding DNA: TGCAGTGCTGGGAAGCGGGAGGGTAGCGATACGCAGTATTTT. Amino acid sequence: CSAGKREGSDTQYF.

This clonotype has a handful of counts. The chain is built from TRBV20-1 and TRBJ2-7; 9 bases fit TRBD1. After removal of 3 bases from V and 1 base from J, the junction contained 10 bases not matched to a gene. CDR3 length: 16 amino acids. CDR1 DFQATT and CDR2 SNEGSKA come from the germline V gene (reference sequence). The DNA of the CDR3 is TGCAGTGCTAGTGCCACCGGGACAGGGAAATCCTACGAGCAGTACTTC. It encodes CSASATGTGKSYEQYF.

Points on this clonotype: The junction and the germline gene differ at one end; a read error may be behind it. The chain recombines TRBV6-2 or TRBV6-3 with TRBJ2-6, with no clear D. The CDR3 length is 13 residues. Germline CDR1 MNHEY, CDR2 SVGEGT. The DNA of the CDR3 is TGTGCCGTCGGAGTCTCTGGGGTCAACGTCCTGACTTTC. Residues: CAVGVSGVNVLTF.

The V call is TRBV27, the J call TRBJ1-1, with TRBD1 as a possible D gene (5 bases). CDR3 length: 14 residues. Per the germline V gene, CDR1 is MNHEY and CDR2 is SMNVEV (reference sequence). V was pared by 7 bases and J by 1 base, with 13 bases between. The CDR3 nucleotides read TGTGCCAGCACTCCCCTAGGGGCGAACACTGAAGCTTTCTTT. Encoded protein: CASTPLGANTEAFF.